This entry lists 12 T cell receptor beta chains sequenced from one sample in a study of graft-versus-host responses after intestinal transplantation. No antigens are known for them. Profiled with immunoSEQ multiplex PCR; TCRdb holds only in-frame clones, not every one. The sample carries over 100,000 clones, around nine tenths recorded once. The starting material was unstimulated CD4+ T cells sorted from spleen or lymph node cells, obtained before transplant. Receptors originate from a human donor who was the organ donor for an intestinal transplant.

This clone was detected once. An end of the junction does not agree with germline; a read error may underlie this. V gene TRBV29-1 combines with J gene TRBJ1-2; D not certain. Germline CDR1 reads SQVTM; CDR2 reads ANQGSEA. The CDR3 sequence is 12 residues long. The CDR3 coding sequence is TGCAGCACATCATACTTGGGGAGCTCCACCGCCTTC. This codes for CSTSYLGSSTAF.

This clone was detected a few times. V is TRBV10-3 and J is TRBJ1-3; D gene uncertain. The length of the CDR3 is 14 residues. Germline V gives CDR1 ENHRY, CDR2 SYGVKD. V was trimmed by 7 bases and J by 0 bases, leaving 10 bases between them. In nucleotides, the CDR3 is TGTGCCATCACCGTCGACCCCTCTGGAAACACCATATATTTT. Amino acid sequence: CAITVDPSGNTIYF.

V gene TRBV27 combines with J gene TRBJ2-5, with TRBD1 matching over 8 bases. The germline CDR1 and CDR2 sequences are MNHEY and SMNVEV (reference sequence). The J segment lost 4 bases and the V segment lost 4 bases, leaving 5 bases of the junction unmatched. This CDR3 region has 14 residues. The CDR3 reads CASSSRTGTETQYF. CDR3 nucleotide sequence: TGTGCCAGCAGTTCCAGGACAGGGACAGAGACCCAGTACTTC.

This rearrangement joins TRBV6-6 to TRBJ1-2; D is unresolved. Germline CDR1 reads MNHNY; CDR2 reads SVGAGI (reference sequence). The ends were cut back, 0 bases at V and 4 bases at J, with 9 bases in the middle. This CDR3 is 14 amino acids long. The chain's CDR3 is CASSYSGSFYGYTF. The CDR3 region has the DNA TGTGCCAGCAGTTACTCTGGGTCATTCTATGGCTACACCTTC.

This clone was seen just once. The gene calls are TRBV28 and TRBJ1-2, with D hard to call. Germline CDR1 is MDHEN and CDR2 is SYDVKM. This CDR3 comprises 11 residues. Trimming shortened V by 8 bases and J by 0 bases, and 4 bases separated the two germline ends. The CDR3 coding sequence is TGTGCCAGCCGGACTAACTATGGCTACACCTTC. This sequence encodes CASRTNYGYTF.

This chain connects TRBV30 to TRBJ2-3; D remains ambiguous. CDR3 size: 17 residues. Germline CDR1 GTSNPN, CDR2 SVGIG (reference sequence). V lost 3 bases, J lost 0 bases, and 19 bases lay in between. The CDR3 is CAWRKLSLGWSTDTQYF. The CDR3 DNA sequence: TGTGCCTGGAGGAAGTTGAGTTTAGGCTGGAGCACAGATACGCAGTATTTT.

This clone was observed a few times. J is TRBJ2-1 and V is TRBV4-1; D is possibly TRBD2 (6 bases). Deletions cut 0 bases from V and 2 bases from J, with 11 bases between. Per the germline V gene, CDR1 is MGHRA and CDR2 is YSYEKL. This CDR3 has 16 amino acids. CDR3 in DNA: TGCGCCAGCAGCCAAGATCCGGGAGCCCCCTACAATGAGCAGTTCTTC. Its protein product is CASSQDPGAPYNEQFF.

The chain joins TRBV7-9 to TRBJ2-2; D is uncertain. Germline CDR1 is SEHNR and CDR2 is FQNEAQ (reference sequence). V was shortened by 1 base and J by 2 bases, with 11 bases between the two germline ends. The CDR3 spans 16 residues. The CDR3 DNA reads TGTGCCAGCAGCTTAGATATAATAGCTAACACCGGGGAGCTGTTTTTT. Translating gives CASSLDIIANTGELFF.

The CDR3 region is CASSLWNRPIAYEQYF. CDR3 nucleotide sequence: TGTGCCAGCAGTTTATGGAACAGGCCCATTGCGTACGAGCAGTACTTC. This rearrangement joins TRBV28 to TRBJ2-7; possible D gene TRBD1, 5 bases. The CDR3 consists of 16 residues. Germline V gives CDR1 MDHEN, CDR2 SYDVKM. V was pared by 0 bases and J by 4 bases, with 16 bases between. The full variable domain, with the rest looked up from reference TRBV28 and TRBJ2-7, is DVKVTQSSRYLVKRTGEKVFLECVQDMDHENMFWYRQDPGLGLRLIYFSYDVKMKEKGDIPEGYSVSREKKERFSLILESASTNQTSMYLCASSLWNRPIAYEQYFGPGTRLTVT.

About this clone itself: In the same sample, other DNA sequences code for this CDR3. This chain connects TRBV6-6 to TRBJ1-2; a weak D match, TRBD1 (5 bases). Germline V gene sequence: CDR1 MNHNY, CDR2 SVGAGI (reference sequence). The length of the CDR3 is 13 residues. The V gene lost 0 bases and the J gene lost 8 bases, with 10 bases spanning the gap. The CDR3 coding sequence is TGTGCCAGCAGTTACTCCGGGGGAGGGGGCTACACCTTC. The encoded protein is CASSYSGGGGYTF.

This clone was observed once. The V gene is TRBV7-9, the J gene TRBJ1-1; 8 bases match TRBD1. CDR1 and CDR2 (germline): SEHNR, FQNEAQ (reference sequence). This CDR3 has 15 residues. After removal of 8 bases from V and 0 bases from J, the junction contained 8 bases not matched to a gene. The CDR3 DNA reads as TGTGCCAGCCGGACAGGGCAGGGGATGAACACTGAAGCTTTCTTT. This gives the protein CASRTGQGMNTEAFF.

This rearrangement joins TRBV7-8 to TRBJ1-6; 11 bases align to TRBD1. V was pared by 5 bases and J by 7 bases, with 10 bases of the junction left unmatched. CDR3 length: 17 amino acids. Germline CDR1 reads SGHVS; CDR2 reads FQNEAQ. CDR3 bases: TGTGCCAGCAGCCGACGCCGGGACAGGGGGAACAATTCACCCCTCCACTTT. This gives the protein CASSRRRDRGNNSPLHF.